This T cell receptor (beta chain) was captured by sequencing in a study of cytomegalovirus exposure and HLA in healthy donors (dated by TCRdb to about 2017). About the study as a whole: According to a later analysis, one platform produced both the roughly 130 validation repertoires and the 670 or so repertoires of the first cohort. The study aimed to test whether cataloging public T cell receptors could reveal signatures of past pathogen exposure. Along with the approximately 650-subject first cohort, a separate validation cohort of approximately 110 different subjects was used. The study combined high-throughput TCR immunosequencing, statistical association of individual TCRs with disease status, and machine learning to predict cytomegalovirus infection status. Broader findings and caveats from the paper: Cytomegalovirus status was reported to be diagnosed by the classifier with high specificity and sensitivity in both the original and validation cohorts. It was suggested by the authors that the approach could potentially be generalized to other disease states and immunological phenotypes. A later analysis found that TCRs clustered in the first cohort also tended to co-occur in the approximately 120 validation repertoires, with 94% of cluster scores above 0. Across donors, most TCR sequences were observed very rarely, whereas some public TCRs were present in many individuals. The validation cohort had no HLA typing available for a later analysis, so co-occurrence within that cohort was assessed over all 130 or so repertoires. The study gave a list of more than 150 TCR beta chains associated with cytomegalovirus. In vitro tests confirmed that a few of the cytomegalovirus-associated TCR beta chains recognize cytomegalovirus antigens.

On this clone: It lacks a known antigen. Nothing much larger sits one base from this clone, and base qualities are not available.

Separate from the roughly 630-subject first cohort, the validation cohort of more than 90 subjects was the group to which the donors belonged. The library was obtained by the immunoSEQ multiplex PCR assay. Under the source paper's analysis protocol: To diagnose cytomegalovirus status from the catalog of TCR beta chain sequences, a statistical classification framework was built. TCRdb stores this immuneACCESS table with in-frame sequences only. Part of the clones is absent; in the studies checked, under half of the shortfall reflects unresolved V genes, and no reason is known for the rest. D and trimming come from the DNA, and the V and J calls and clone size come from that table. The table for this sample lists some 320,000 clones; about 85% of them were counted only once. Of the sample, 1% to 1.5% falls within the top ten clones. Reading the germline V gene gives CDR1 SGHDN and CDR2 FVKESK. The CDR3 goes from the cysteine to the phenylalanine over 16 residues. Just CDR3 DNA is preserved here, 48 bases in frame from base 1. V is reduced by 1 base and J by 4 bases, leaving a spacing of 17 bases between them.

The receptor's source is a woman younger than 45 in good health and CMV-seropositive. The sequenced sample was PBMCs. The chain is made from TRBV14 and TRBJ2-7; TRBD1 is a weak D gene call, 6 bases matching. CDR3 sequence: CASSQVRVLDSYEQYF. DNA sequence: TGTGCCAGCAGCCAAGTCAGAGTATTGGACAGTTACGAGCAGTACTTC.